These 27 T cell receptor beta chains were all obtained from the same sample, sequenced in a study of blood T cell repertoires in COVID-19. The method was immunoSEQ multiplex PCR; TCRdb's version includes in-frame clones alone and lacks a portion of them. The sample contains some 230,000 clones, roughly four fifths of which appear only once. The sequencing input was PBMCs or T cells enriched from blood (not recorded which). These receptor sequences come from a man aged 35-49 years who had recovered from COVID-19.

The genes are TRBV7-8 and TRBJ2-1, with 10 bases lining up with TRBD2. Germline loops: CDR1 SGHVS, CDR2 FQNEAQ. This CDR3 is 15 amino acids long. After removal of 4 bases from V and 5 bases from J, the junction contained 5 bases not matched to a gene. The chain's CDR3 is CASSSRTSGNNEQFF. The CDR3 DNA reads TGTGCCAGCAGCTCTAGGACTAGCGGCAACAATGAGCAGTTCTTC.

The V and J genes are TRBV15 and TRBJ1-2; D call uncertain. CDR3 length: 13 amino acids. Trimming left V 5 bases short and J 2 bases short, with 9 bases between. Germline V gene sequence: CDR1 LNHNV, CDR2 YYDKDF (reference sequence). CDR3 region: CATSGGRNYGYTF. The CDR3 DNA is TGTGCCACCAGCGGTGGGCGAAACTATGGCTACACCTTC.

V gene TRBV2 combines with J gene TRBJ1-2; 7 bases map to TRBD1. J gave up 7 bases and V 6 bases, and 11 bases lay outside the gene matches. From germline, CDR1 is SNHLY and CDR2 FYNNEI. The CDR3 extends over 14 amino acids. The CDR3 DNA sequence: TGTGCCAGCAGCAGGGGACAGAACCAAAGTGGCTACACCTTC. Protein: CASSRGQNQSGYTF.

This chain links TRBV18 with TRBJ1-4; 10 bases align to TRBD1. Per germline, CDR1 KGHSH and CDR2 LQKENI. After removal of 3 bases from V and 6 bases from J, the junction contained 1 base not matched to a gene. This CDR3 is 14 amino acids long. This chain's CDR3 is CASSPGTGDEKLFF. CDR3 DNA sequence: TGTGCCAGCTCACCCGGGACAGGGGATGAAAAACTGTTTTTT. The whole variable domain, remainder taken from reference TRBV18 and TRBJ1-4, is NAGVMQNPRHLVRRRGQEARLRCSPMKGHSHVYWYRQLPEEGLKFMVYLQKENIIDESGMPKERFSAEFPKEGPSILRIQQVVRGDSAAYFCASSPGTGDEKLFFGSGTQLSVL.

This clone was counted a few times. The chain is built from TRBV5-4 and TRBJ2-7, with TRBD2 identical over 10 bases. V lost 1 base to trimming and J lost 7 bases; unmatched junction nucleotides: 8. Germline-derived CDR1 and CDR2 are SGHNT and YYREEE (reference sequence). This CDR3 is 15 amino acids long. As DNA, the CDR3 is TGTGCCAGCAGCTTGCCGTCTAGCGGGGGCCTTGAGCAGTACTTC. Translated, it gives CASSLPSSGGLEQYF. Using reference TRBV5-4 and TRBJ2-7 for the parts outside the CDR3, the full variable domain is ETGVTQSPTHLIKTRGQQVTLRCSSQSGHNTVSWYQQALGQGPQFIFQYYREEENGRGNFPPRFSGLQFPNYSSELNVNALELDDSALYLCASSLPSSGGLEQYFGPGTRLTVT.

This clone was recorded a few times. V is TRBV6-1 and J is TRBJ2-2; TRBD1 matches at 9 bases. The CDR3 is 15 amino acids. V shed 3 bases and J 5 bases; nucleotides not matched to a gene: 4. The germline V gene has CDR1 MNHNS and CDR2 SASEGT. The CDR3 bases are TGTGCCAGCAGTGACGAGACAGGGGGGACCGGGGAGCTGTTTTTT. Encoded protein: CASSDETGGTGELFF.

About this clone itself: The DNA is left out, because the CDR3 cannot be placed on it with certainty; the CDR3 is given as TCRdb lists it. The genes are TRBV28 and TRBJ1-2. The CDR3 totals 11 residues, both ends included. Germline V gene lookup returns CDR1 MDHEN and CDR2 SYDVKM. The chain's CDR3 is CASSTSSGYTF.

V is TRBV7-9 and J is TRBJ1-1; D is unclear. Trimming took off 1 base at V and 7 bases at J, with 13 bases between the two ends. Germline V CDR1 and CDR2: SEHNR, FQNEAQ (reference sequence). The CDR3 is 14 amino acids. The CDR3 protein is CASSLGQANLEAFF. In DNA form, the CDR3 reads TGTGCCAGCAGCTTAGGTCAGGCAAACCTTGAAGCTTTCTTT.

V is TRBV5-1 and J is TRBJ1-1; no clear D. In germline, CDR1 is SGHRS, CDR2 YFSETQ. The germline V and J ends were trimmed by 2 bases and 3 bases, with 11 bases remaining between them. This CDR3 is built from 14 residues. The CDR3 protein is CASSFSSVDTEAFF. The CDR3 nucleotides read TGCGCCAGCAGCTTCTCTTCGGTCGACACTGAAGCTTTCTTT.

The V and J genes are TRBV7-9 and TRBJ2-3, with a tentative D call TRBD2 (6 bases). This CDR3 spans 17 amino acids. The germline gives CDR1 SEHNR, CDR2 FQNEAQ (reference sequence). With 5 bases removed from V and 4 bases from J, the gap between germline ends came to 22 bases. The CDR3 sequence is CASSPGHGEASPDTQYF. In DNA form, the CDR3 reads TGTGCCAGCAGCCCGGGGCACGGGGAGGCCTCACCAGATACGCAGTATTTT.

J is TRBJ2-3 and V is TRBV3-1 (or the pseudogene TRBV3-2); D gene uncertain. CDR1 and CDR2 (germline): LGHDT, YNNKEL (reference sequence). The V end was cut by 1 base, the J end by 7 bases, with 6 bases between. The CDR3 runs to 12 residues. The CDR3 region has the DNA TGTGCCAGCAGCCAAGGGCAAAATACGCAGTATTTT. Encoded protein: CASSQGQNTQYF.

The rearrangement uses TRBV5-4 and TRBJ1-6, with TRBD1 identical over 7 bases. This CDR3 region has 14 residues. In germline, CDR1 is SGHNT, CDR2 YYREEE (reference sequence). The V segment lost 3 bases and the J segment 14 bases; nucleotides outside the gene matches: 11. CDR3 DNA: TGTGCCAGCAGCTCAGGACAGGCCGGGTCCACCCTCCACTTT. Its translation is CASSSGQAGSTLHF. Filled out from reference TRBV5-4 and TRBJ1-6, the complete variable domain reads ETGVTQSPTHLIKTRGQQVTLRCSSQSGHNTVSWYQQALGQGPQFIFQYYREEENGRGNFPPRFSGLQFPNYSSELNVNALELDDSALYLCASSSGQAGSTLHFGNGTRLTVT.

J is TRBJ2-1 and V is TRBV5-6, with D possibly TRBD1 on 5 matching bases. The CDR3 has 13 residues. From germline, CDR1 is SGHDT and CDR2 YYEEEE. Trimming removed 1 base at V and 8 bases at J, with 10 bases between. The CDR3 DNA sequence: TGTGCCAGCAGCTTGCTGGGGCGCGATGAGCAGTTCTTC. It specifies CASSLLGRDEQFF.

This chain uses TRBV4-3 with TRBJ2-5, with 7 bases matching TRBD1. CDR3 length equals 16 residues. Germline assignment: CDR1 LGHNA and CDR2 YSLEER. The ends lost 2 bases at V and 3 bases at J; junction bases unmatched: 9. The CDR3 here is CASSQTTGRGEETQYF. The CDR3 DNA reads as TGCGCCAGCAGCCAAACGACAGGGCGTGGGGAAGAGACCCAGTACTTC.

This chain connects TRBV7-9 to TRBJ1-6; no clear D. This CDR3 comprises 15 residues. The germline V and J ends were trimmed by 7 bases and 9 bases, with 19 bases remaining between them. Germline CDR1 and CDR2: SEHNR and FQNEAQ (reference sequence). The CDR3 protein is CASTPYGKWSSPLHF. In DNA form, the CDR3 reads TGTGCCAGCACCCCCTACGGGAAATGGAGTTCACCCCTCCACTTT.

V gene TRBV10-3 combines with J gene TRBJ2-7; 9 bases match TRBD1. The V gene's germline CDR1 is ENHRY and CDR2 SYGVKD. The J segment lost 5 bases and the V segment lost 5 bases, leaving 7 bases of the junction unmatched. This CDR3 is 14 amino acids long. The DNA for the CDR3 is TGTGCCATCAGTCAAACAGGGGGCAGCGACGAGCAGTACTTC. This encodes CAISQTGGSDEQYF.

V and J are TRBV4-2 and TRBJ1-2, with D possibly TRBD1 on 6 matching bases. V lost 0 bases to trimming and J lost 3 bases, with 17 bases between them. Germline assignment: CDR1 LGHNA and CDR2 YNFKEQ. The CDR3 extends over 17 amino acids. The CDR3 DNA reads TGTGCCAGCAGCCAAGATCGTCTGGCAGGGGTGTACTATGGCTACACCTTC. The encoded protein is CASSQDRLAGVYYGYTF.

The CDR3: CASRYRGSYGYTF. The CDR3 DNA sequence: TGTGCCAGCAGGTACAGGGGATCCTATGGCTACACCTTC. The genes are TRBV6-5 and TRBJ1-2; 7 bases align to TRBD1. This CDR3 spans 13 amino acids. The ends lost 6 bases at V and 4 bases at J; junction bases unmatched: 5. Germline V gene data show CDR1 as MNHEY and CDR2 as SVGAGI.

This clone appeared a single time. V gene TRBV3-1 (or the pseudogene TRBV3-2) combines with J gene TRBJ2-5; a weak D match, TRBD1 (6 bases). V was clipped by 1 base and J by 5 bases, with 14 bases between them. Germline CDR1 is LGHDT and CDR2 is YNNKEL (reference sequence). The CDR3 has 15 residues. The CDR3 region has the DNA TGTGCCAGCAGCCAAGTGCAGGGGACATGGGAGACCCAGTACTTC. As protein: CASSQVQGTWETQYF.

A single count supports this clone. This sequence joins TRBV5-6 and TRBJ2-7; D remains unclear. With 0 bases removed from V and 3 bases from J, the gap between germline ends came to 7 bases. CDR1 is SGHDT and CDR2 is YYEEEE in the germline V gene. CDR3 length: 13 residues. CDR3 loop: CASSLERGYEQYF. CDR3 nucleotide sequence: TGTGCCAGCAGCTTGGAACGAGGCTACGAGCAGTACTTC.

The rearrangement links TRBV19 to TRBJ2-5; the D gene is possibly TRBD2 (6 bases). This CDR3 spans 12 amino acids. CDR1 and CDR2 from the germline V gene are LNHDA and SQIVND (reference sequence). Trimming took off 2 bases at V and 5 bases at J, with 6 bases between the two ends. The CDR3 sequence is CASSIRGETQYF. In nucleotides, the CDR3 is TGTGCCAGTAGTATACGGGGGGAGACCCAGTACTTC.

The gene calls are TRBV25-1 and TRBJ2-1, with 9 bases that match TRBD1. The CDR3 runs 15 residues. Trimming removed 3 bases from V and 3 bases from J; junction bases left unmatched: 3. The germline V gene encodes CDR1 MGHDK and CDR2 SYGVNS. CDR3 DNA sequence: TGTGCCAGCAGTGAGACAGGGGGGTACTACAATGAGCAGTTCTTC. Encoded protein: CASSETGGYYNEQFF.

This chain joins TRBV28 and TRBJ1-3; D is undetermined. Looked up from germline, CDR1 is MDHEN and CDR2 is SYDVKM. V was shortened by 6 bases and J by 0 bases, with 12 bases between the two germline ends. The CDR3 covers 15 residues. The CDR3 is CASRRNARSGNTIYF. The CDR3 nucleotides read TGTGCCAGCAGGCGCAACGCCCGCTCTGGAAACACCATATATTTT.

The V call is TRBV28, the J call TRBJ2-1; 7 bases are a match to TRBD2. Trimming removed 4 bases from V and 0 bases from J; junction bases left unmatched: 3. The CDR3 covers 15 residues. Germline V lookup: CDR1 MDHEN, CDR2 SYDVKM. DNA of the CDR3: TGTGCCAGCAGTTCCGCTAGCGGCTCCTACAATGAGCAGTTCTTC. It specifies CASSSASGSYNEQFF.

The chain has TRBV4-2 and TRBJ2-6; 7 positions match TRBD2. V gave up 5 bases and J gave up 2 bases; unmatched junction bases: 0. Germline V gene data show CDR1 as LGHNA and CDR2 as YNFKEQ. The CDR3 is 14 amino acids. The CDR3 DNA reads TGTGCCAGCAGCGGGGGGGCTGGGGCCAACGTCCTGACTTTC. Encoded protein: CASSGGAGANVLTF.

The CDR3 spells CASSHGTGGLEQYF. The CDR3 DNA reads as TGCGCCAGCAGCCACGGGACAGGGGGCCTCGAGCAGTACTTC. The chain employs TRBV4-1 and TRBJ2-7; TRBD1 matches 12 bases. This CDR3 is 14 amino acids long. V shed 3 bases and J 6 bases; nucleotides not matched to a gene: 3. The germline V gene has CDR1 MGHRA and CDR2 YSYEKL.

This sequence joins TRBV7-8 and TRBJ2-4; 8 bases are shared with TRBD1. Unmatched junction bases numbered 10, after V lost 5 bases and J lost 7 bases. The CDR3 consists of 15 residues. Looked up from germline, CDR1 is SGHVS and CDR2 is FQNEAQ. CDR3 region: CASSEDREAGNIQYF. The CDR3 DNA sequence: TGTGCCAGCAGCGAGGACAGGGAGGCAGGGAACATTCAGTACTTC.